The next 23 T cell receptor beta chains were all read from a single sample in a study of blood T cells in healthy people across ages (dated by TCRdb to 2015 to 2017). Libraries came from 5' RACE. Sequencing used an Illumina HiSeq 2500. A second PCR of about 7 to 12 cycles was run with a J-beta primer mix and a sample-barcoded 5' primer. TCRdb applied fastp at Q25 and MiXCR to the public reads, then kept only in-frame beta chains. Every CDR3 protein is listed once, alongside the most common genes and DNA of its rows. Across this sample there are hundreds of thousands of distinct CDR3 sequences, with around 43% seen only once. The ten largest make up around 32% of the sample. Sequences were obtained from blood. The receptors derive from a man at least 80 years old in good health.

There are a few counts of this clonotype. The chain is built from TRBV15 and TRBJ2-4; TRBD2 matches 7 bases. Near its end, the DNA agrees better with TRBJ2-7, so the J call may be wrong. CDR1 is LNHNV and CDR2 is YYDKDF in the germline V gene (reference sequence). CDR3 length: 16 amino acids. The CDR3, as DNA: TGTGCCACCAGCAGAGATCTATCCCCCGGGGGGAACGAGCAGTACTTC. Protein: CATSRDLSPGGNEQYF.

In regard to this clonotype: This may arise from a read error, as a much more abundant clone is one base away. J is TRBJ2-5 and V is TRBV7-2; 12 bases line up with TRBD2. The CDR3 spans 16 residues. J was trimmed by 11 bases and V by 1 base; bases with no gene match: 11. In germline, CDR1 is SGHTA, CDR2 FQGNSA. This CDR3 reads CASSLGTSGAGSEQYF. In DNA form, the CDR3 reads TGTGCCAGCAGCTTAGGGACTAGCGGGGCGGGTAGTGAGCAGTACTTC.

Concerning this clonotype: Given a much more abundant clone one base away, this may be a read error. The chain has TRBV7-2 and TRBJ2-3; TRBD2 matches at 9 bases. Germline CDR1 reads SGHTA; CDR2 reads FQGNSA. This CDR3 contains 16 residues. As DNA, the CDR3 is TGTGTCAGCAGCTTAGTAGCGGGGGCCGGAGGAGATACGCAGTATTTT. Translation gives CVSSLVAGAGGDTQYF.

The chain has TRBV6-2 or TRBV6-3 and TRBJ1-6; 9 bases line up with TRBD1. Germline lookup yields CDR1 MNHEY and CDR2 SVGEGT. The V gene end was trimmed by 2 bases and the J gene end by 10 bases; junction bases not matched to a gene: 12. The CDR3 is 17 residues long. The CDR3 DNA reads as TGTGCCAGCAGTTACAGATCGGTTGGGACAGGGTCATCACCCCTCCACTTT. Translation: CASSYRSVGTGSSPLHF.

The V gene is TRBV6-2 or TRBV6-3, the J gene TRBJ2-5; TRBD2 matches 12 bases. V shed 2 bases, J shed 5 bases, and the junction held 3 bases outside the gene matches. This CDR3 contains 15 residues. Looked up from germline, CDR1 is MNHEY and CDR2 is SVGEGT. The CDR3: CASSYQGLAGETQYF. The CDR3 DNA reads as TGTGCCAGCAGTTACCAGGGACTAGCGGGCGAGACCCAGTACTTC.

This clonotype was seen more than once but under ten times. The chain carries TRBV12-3 or TRBV12-4 and TRBJ2-1, with D unclear. Trimming took off 3 bases at V and 9 bases at J, with 6 bases between the two ends. The CDR3 has 11 residues. DNA for the CDR3: TGTGCCAGCAGTTTGTTCGGTGAGCAGTTCTTC. Its protein product is CASSLFGEQFF.

This chain uses TRBV6-2 or TRBV6-3 with TRBJ2-3; 11 nucleotides match TRBD2. CDR3 length: 17 amino acids. Germline V CDR1 and CDR2: MNHEY, SVGEGT. Trimming removed 0 bases from V and 2 bases from J; junction bases left unmatched: 4. CDR3 DNA sequence: TGTGCCAGCAGTTACTCGACTAGCGGGGCCCACACAGATACGCAGTATTTT. It codes for CASSYSTSGAHTDTQYF.

J is TRBJ2-1 and V is TRBV6-6; D is undetermined. CDR1 MNHNY and CDR2 SVGAGI come from the germline V gene (reference sequence). CDR3 length: 15 amino acids. Trimming took off 7 bases at V and 2 bases at J, with 15 bases between the two ends. CDR3 DNA: TGTGCCAGCACTCAAGGCGATAGGACCTACAATGAGCAGTTCTTC. Protein sequence: CASTQGDRTYNEQFF.

V is TRBV6-5 and J is TRBJ2-3; 7 bases line up with TRBD2. In germline, CDR1 is MNHEY, CDR2 SVGAGI. The V and J ends lost 5 bases and 5 bases, in that order; junction bases with no gene match: 7. The CDR3 has 14 amino acids. CDR3 sequence: CASSHRLAVDTQYF. CDR3 DNA: TGTGCCAGCAGTCACCGACTAGCCGTAGATACGCAGTATTTT.

Note on this clonotype: A much larger clone lies one base from this, so it may be a read error. This sequence joins TRBV14 and TRBJ2-7, with D tentatively TRBD1 or TRBD2 (6 bases each). Germline V gene sequence: CDR1 SGHDN, CDR2 FVKESK. The CDR3 runs 15 residues. Trimming shortened V by 1 base and J by 2 bases, and 12 bases separated the two germline ends. The CDR3 region is CASSQGGTLPYEQYF. The CDR3 DNA reads as TGTGCCAGCAGCCAAGGCGGGACACTTCCCTACGAGCAGTACTTC.

The chain is built from TRBV20-1 and TRBJ2-5, with 11 bases aligning to TRBD2. The tail of the sequence fits TRBJ2-7 better, so the J call may be wrong. This CDR3 has 14 residues. Germline CDR1 is DFQATT and CDR2 is SNEGSKA (reference sequence). The CDR3 DNA sequence: TGCAGTGCTAGACTAGCGGGAGGTAACGACGAGCAGTACTTC. It translates to CSARLAGGNDEQYF.

The V call is TRBV7-2, the J call TRBJ1-3, with a weak D call TRBD1 (5 bases). The V end was cut by 6 bases, the J end by 4 bases, with 16 bases between. CDR1 SGHTA and CDR2 FQGNSA come from the germline V gene. The CDR3 is made up of 15 amino acids. The CDR3 region has the DNA TGTGCCAGCAGTAGATCCGGGACTTCAGGAAACACCATATATTTT. This codes for CASSRSGTSGNTIYF. The complete variable domain, with remaining parts taken from reference TRBV7-2 and TRBJ1-3, reads GAGVSQSPSNKVTEKGKDVELRCDPISGHTALYWYRQSLGQGLEFLIYFQGNSAPDKSGLPSDRFSAERTGGSVSTLTIQRTQQEDSAVYLCASSRSGTSGNTIYFGEGSWLTVV.

The chain is built from TRBV29-1 and TRBJ2-5; TRBD1 aligns across 7 bases. Germline V gene data show CDR1 as SQVTM and CDR2 as ANQGSEA. V was pared by 7 bases and J by 11 bases, with 16 bases of the junction left unmatched. This CDR3 comprises 13 residues. The CDR3: CSGFRDRYNEQYF. The CDR3 region has the DNA TGCAGCGGCTTCCGGGACAGATACAATGAGCAGTACTTC.

This CDR3 is CASKLPGRPRMGDTQYF. Here the CDR3 DNA reads TGTGCCAGCAAATTACCGGGGCGGCCCAGGATGGGGGATACGCAGTATTTT. V is TRBV27 and J is TRBJ2-3; D may match TRBD1 or TRBD2 (5 bases each). The V and J ends lost 7 bases and 6 bases respectively, with 26 bases between them. Germline CDR1 reads MNHEY; CDR2 reads SMNVEV (reference sequence). CDR3 size: 17 residues.

The rearrangement joins TRBV3-1 to TRBJ1-6; weak D call: TRBD1 (6 bases). This CDR3 is built from 18 residues. The ends were cut back, 3 bases at V and 9 bases at J, with 24 bases in the middle. Germline loops: CDR1 LGHDT, CDR2 YNNKEL (reference sequence). DNA of the CDR3: TGTGCCAGCAGCCATAAAGGAGGGGGGAATCGGGTGAGTTCACCCCTCCACTTT. Translated, it gives CASSHKGGGNRVSSPLHF.

In this sample, this clonotype turned up once. With a much larger clone just one base away, this may be a read error. The chain recombines TRBV7-2 with TRBJ1-1; unclear D gene. V gave up 6 bases and J gave up 1 base, with 9 bases separating them. Germline assignment: CDR1 SGHTA and CDR2 FQGNSA. CDR3 length: 13 amino acids. The CDR3 DNA is TGTACCAGCAGACCAAGGCAGAACACTGAAGCTTTCTTT. Its translation is CTSRPRQNTEAFF.

This chain connects TRBV7-2 to TRBJ1-2; D is possibly TRBD1 (5 bases). CDR1 and CDR2 (germline): SGHTA, FQGNSA. Trimming stripped 1 base from V and 3 bases from J, with 9 bases between. This CDR3 region has 14 residues. CDR3 protein: CASSLGRDYYGYTF. Here the CDR3 DNA reads TGTGCCAGCAGCTTAGGCAGGGATTACTATGGCTACACCTTC.

The chain links TRBV7-9 to TRBJ2-7; the match to TRBD2 covers 11 bases. Germline V CDR1 and CDR2: SEHNR, FQNEAQ (reference sequence). The ends lost 5 bases at V and 7 bases at J; junction bases unmatched: 7. The CDR3 extends over 14 amino acids. Here the CDR3 DNA reads TGTGCCAGCAGCCCGGGACTAGCGGTACGGGAGCAGTACTTC. As protein: CASSPGLAVREQYF.

The sample holds a few counts of this clonotype. The V call is TRBV6-2 or TRBV6-3, the J call TRBJ2-5, with no clear D. V was shortened by 7 bases and J by 7 bases, with 13 bases between the two germline ends. CDR1 and CDR2 from the germline V gene are MNHEY and SVGEGT. The CDR3 covers 12 residues. CDR3 nucleotides: TGTGCCAGCACCCAAAGGCTAGGGACCCAGTACTTC. Protein product: CASTQRLGTQYF.

The chain couples TRBV2 to TRBJ2-3; 9 nucleotides match TRBD2. The V segment lost 3 bases and the J segment 2 bases; nucleotides outside the gene matches: 12. The CDR3 covers 18 residues. CDR1 and CDR2 from the germline V gene are SNHLY and FYNNEI. In DNA, the CDR3 is TGTGCCAGCAGTGATGGGCGGCTAGCGGGGAAGAACACAGATACGCAGTATTTT. It is translated as CASSDGRLAGKNTDTQYF.

The rearrangement joins TRBV7-9 to TRBJ1-2, with D perhaps matching TRBD1 (5 bases). Per germline, CDR1 SEHNR and CDR2 FQNEAQ (reference sequence). The CDR3 sequence is 14 residues long. With 3 bases removed from V and 4 bases from J, the gap between germline ends came to 12 bases. The CDR3 region has the DNA TGTGCCAGCAGCTTCCTCCAGGGTCCCTATGGCTACACCTTC. Translating gives CASSFLQGPYGYTF.

This clonotype was picked up a small number of times. The rearrangement uses TRBV7-2 and TRBJ2-5; TRBD1 agrees at 8 bases. V was clipped by 4 bases and J by 2 bases; unmatched bases: 3. The CDR3 contains 14 residues. CDR1 is SGHTA and CDR2 is FQGNSA in the germline V gene. CDR3 nucleotide sequence: TGTGCCAGCAGCTCGACAGGGGTTCAAGAGACCCAGTACTTC. Translation: CASSSTGVQETQYF.

The V gene is TRBV19, the J gene TRBJ1-5, with a possible D match to TRBD1 (5 bases). V was clipped by 7 bases and J by 7 bases, with 20 bases between them. CDR1 is LNHDA and CDR2 is SQIVND in the germline V gene (reference sequence). CDR3 size: 15 residues. CDR3 bases: TGTGCCAGTACCATCGGAGGGGTGGCGGGCCAGCCCCAGCATTTT. Translating it yields CASTIGGVAGQPQHF.